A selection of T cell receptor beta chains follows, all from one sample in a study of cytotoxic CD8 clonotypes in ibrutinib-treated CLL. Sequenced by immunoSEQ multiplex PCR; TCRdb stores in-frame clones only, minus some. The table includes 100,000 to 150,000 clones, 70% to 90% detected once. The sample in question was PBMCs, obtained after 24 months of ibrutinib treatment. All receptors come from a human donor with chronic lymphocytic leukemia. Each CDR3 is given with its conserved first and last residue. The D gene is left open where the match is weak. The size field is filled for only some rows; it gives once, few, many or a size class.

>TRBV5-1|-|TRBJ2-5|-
CASSLARGETQYF
TGCGCCAGCAGCTTGGCCCGAGGAGAGACCCAGTACTTC
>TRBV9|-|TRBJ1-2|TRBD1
CASSVFNRGGGYTF
TGTGCCAGCAGCGTATTCAACAGGGGGGGTGGCTACACCTTC
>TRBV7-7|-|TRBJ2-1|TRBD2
CASSLAGGRGNNEQFF
TGTGCTAGCAGCTTAGCGGGCGGGAGGGGGAACAATGAGCAGTTCTTC
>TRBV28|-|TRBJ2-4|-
CASTGAGSKNIQYF
TGTGCCAGCACCGGCGCGGGGAGCAAAAACATTCAGTACTTC
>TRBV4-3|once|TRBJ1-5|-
CASSQSGGRNQPQHF
TGCGCCAGCAGCCAGAGCGGGGGGCGGAATCAGCCCCAGCATTTT
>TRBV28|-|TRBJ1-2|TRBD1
CASGAGTGTYGYTF
TGTGCCAGCGGCGCCGGGACAGGGACCTATGGCTACACCTTC
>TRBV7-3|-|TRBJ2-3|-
CASSFEGPSTDTQYF
TGTGCCAGCAGCTTTGAGGGCCCTAGCACAGATACGCAGTATTTT
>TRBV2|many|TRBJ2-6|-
CASANSGANVLTF
TGTGCCAGTGCGAACTCTGGGGCCAACGTCCTGACTTTC
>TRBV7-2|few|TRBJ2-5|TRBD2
CASSPPGLAGGGQYF
TGTGCCAGCAGCCCACCGGGACTAGCGGGAGGGGGCCAGTACTTC
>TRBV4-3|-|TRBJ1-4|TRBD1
CASSLLTGAREKLFF
TGCGCCAGCAGCCTCCTGACAGGGGCTAGGGAAAAACTGTTTTTT
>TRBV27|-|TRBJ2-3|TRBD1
CASSLYIGGGTDTQYF
TGTGCCAGCAGTTTATATATAGGGGGCGGCACAGATACGCAGTATTTT
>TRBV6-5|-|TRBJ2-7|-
CASSPPTVGGEQYF
TGTGCCAGCAGTCCCCCGACGGTGGGGGGCGAGCAGTACTTC
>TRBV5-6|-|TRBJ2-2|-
CASSLGEGPGELFF
TGTGCCAGCAGCTTGGGAGAGGGGCCCGGGGAGCTGTTTTTT
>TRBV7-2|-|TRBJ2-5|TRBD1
CASSLEQGAVTQYF
TGTGCCAGCAGCTTAGAACAGGGGGCAGTGACCCAGTACTTC
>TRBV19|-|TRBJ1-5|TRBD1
CASSIWTGSNQPQHF
TGTGCCAGTAGTATTTGGACAGGGAGCAATCAGCCCCAGCATTTT
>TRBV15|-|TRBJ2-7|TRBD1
CATSGTAGTGDYEQYF
TGTGCCACCAGCGGAACCGCCGGGACAGGGGACTACGAGCAGTACTTC
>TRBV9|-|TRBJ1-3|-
CASSQRGSPSGNTIYF
TGTGCCAGCAGCCAGAGGGGCAGTCCTTCTGGAAACACCATATATTTT